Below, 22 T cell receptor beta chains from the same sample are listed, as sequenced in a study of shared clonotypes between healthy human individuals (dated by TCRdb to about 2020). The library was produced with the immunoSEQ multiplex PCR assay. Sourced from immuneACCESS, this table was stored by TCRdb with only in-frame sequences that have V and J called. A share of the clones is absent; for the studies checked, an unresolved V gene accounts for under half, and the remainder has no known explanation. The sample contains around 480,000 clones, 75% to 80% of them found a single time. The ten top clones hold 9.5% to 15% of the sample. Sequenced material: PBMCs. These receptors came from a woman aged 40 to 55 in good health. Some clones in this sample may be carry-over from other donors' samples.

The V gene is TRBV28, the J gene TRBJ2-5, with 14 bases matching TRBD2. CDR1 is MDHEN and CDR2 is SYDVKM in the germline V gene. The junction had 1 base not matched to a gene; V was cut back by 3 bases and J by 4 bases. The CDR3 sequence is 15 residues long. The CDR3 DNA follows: TGTGCCAGCAGTTTGACTAGCGGGAGGGCAGAGACCCAGTACTTC. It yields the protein CASSLTSGRAETQYF.

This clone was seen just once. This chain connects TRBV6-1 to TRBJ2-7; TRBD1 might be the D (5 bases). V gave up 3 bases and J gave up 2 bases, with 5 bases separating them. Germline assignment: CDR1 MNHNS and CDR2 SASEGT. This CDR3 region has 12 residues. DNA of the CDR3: TGTGCCAGCAGTGACAGGGCCTACGAGCAGTACTTC. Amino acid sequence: CASSDRAYEQYF.

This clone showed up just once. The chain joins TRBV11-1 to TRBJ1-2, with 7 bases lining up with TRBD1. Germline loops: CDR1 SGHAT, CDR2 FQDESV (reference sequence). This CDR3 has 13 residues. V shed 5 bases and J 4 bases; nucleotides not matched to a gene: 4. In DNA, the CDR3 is TGTGCCAGCAGCCCAGGACAGGTCTATGGCTACACCTTC. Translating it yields CASSPGQVYGYTF. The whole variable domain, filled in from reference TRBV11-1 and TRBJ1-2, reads EAEVAQSPRYKITEKSQAVAFWCDPISGHATLYWYRQILGQGPELLVQFQDESVVDDSQLPKDRFSAERLKGVDSTLKIQPAELGDSAMYLCASSPGQVYGYTFGSGTRLTVV.

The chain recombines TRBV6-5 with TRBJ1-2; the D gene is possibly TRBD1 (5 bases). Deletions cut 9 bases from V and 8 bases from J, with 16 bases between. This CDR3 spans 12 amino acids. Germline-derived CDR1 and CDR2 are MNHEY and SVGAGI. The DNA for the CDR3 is TGTGCCAGTACCCAGTTAGGGGAAGGCTACACCTTC. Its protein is CASTQLGEGYTF.

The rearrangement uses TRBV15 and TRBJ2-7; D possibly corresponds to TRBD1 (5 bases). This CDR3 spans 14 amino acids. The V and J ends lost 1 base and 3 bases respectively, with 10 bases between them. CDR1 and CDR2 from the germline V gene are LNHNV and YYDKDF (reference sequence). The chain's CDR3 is CATSRGLTVYEQYF. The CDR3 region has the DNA TGTGCCACCAGCAGAGGATTGACAGTCTACGAGCAGTACTTC.

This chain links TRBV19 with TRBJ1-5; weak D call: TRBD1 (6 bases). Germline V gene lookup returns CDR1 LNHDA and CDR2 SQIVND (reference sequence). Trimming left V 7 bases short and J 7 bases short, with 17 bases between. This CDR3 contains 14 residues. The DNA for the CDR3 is TGTGCCAGTACCTTAGGGGGGGGGTGGCAGCCCCAGCATTTT. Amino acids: CASTLGGGWQPQHF. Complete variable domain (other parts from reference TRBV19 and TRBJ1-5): DGGITQSPKYLFRKEGQNVTLSCEQNLNHDAMYWYRQDPGQGLRLIYYSQIVNDFQKGDIAEGYSVSREKKESFPLTVTSAQKNPTAFYLCASTLGGGWQPQHFGDGTRLSIL.

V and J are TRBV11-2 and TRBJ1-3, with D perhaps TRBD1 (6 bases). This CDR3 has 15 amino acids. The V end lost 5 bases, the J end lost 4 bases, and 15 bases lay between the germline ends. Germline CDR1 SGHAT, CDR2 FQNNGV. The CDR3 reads CASSPAGQGGNTIYF. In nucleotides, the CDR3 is TGTGCCAGCAGCCCAGCCGGGCAGGGGGGAAACACCATATATTTT.

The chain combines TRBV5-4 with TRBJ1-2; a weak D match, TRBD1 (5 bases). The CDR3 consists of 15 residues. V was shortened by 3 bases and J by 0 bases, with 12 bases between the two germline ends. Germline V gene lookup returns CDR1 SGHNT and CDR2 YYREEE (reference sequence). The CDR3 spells CASSSPTGSNYGYTF. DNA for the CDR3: TGTGCCAGCAGCTCCCCCACAGGATCTAACTATGGCTACACCTTC.

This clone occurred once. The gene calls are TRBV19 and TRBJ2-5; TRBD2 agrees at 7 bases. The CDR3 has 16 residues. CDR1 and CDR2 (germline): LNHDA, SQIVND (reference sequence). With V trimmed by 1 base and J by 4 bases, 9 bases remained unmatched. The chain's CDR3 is CASSIGGASGRETQYF. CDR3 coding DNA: TGTGCCAGTAGTATAGGCGGTGCTAGCGGTCGAGAGACCCAGTACTTC.

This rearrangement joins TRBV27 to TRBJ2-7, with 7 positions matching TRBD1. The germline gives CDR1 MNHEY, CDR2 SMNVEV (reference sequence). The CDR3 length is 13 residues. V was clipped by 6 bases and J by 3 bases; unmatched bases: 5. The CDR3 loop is CASSLRDSYEQYF. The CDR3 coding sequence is TGTGCCAGCAGCCTCCGGGACAGCTACGAGCAGTACTTC.

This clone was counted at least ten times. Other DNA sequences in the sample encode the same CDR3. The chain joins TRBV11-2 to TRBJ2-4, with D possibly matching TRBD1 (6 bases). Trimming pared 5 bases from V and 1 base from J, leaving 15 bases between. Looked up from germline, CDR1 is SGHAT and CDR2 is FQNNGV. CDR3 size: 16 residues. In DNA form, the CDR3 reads TGTGCCAGCAGCCCCTACAGGGTGGGGGCCAAAAACATTCAGTACTTC. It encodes CASSPYRVGAKNIQYF.

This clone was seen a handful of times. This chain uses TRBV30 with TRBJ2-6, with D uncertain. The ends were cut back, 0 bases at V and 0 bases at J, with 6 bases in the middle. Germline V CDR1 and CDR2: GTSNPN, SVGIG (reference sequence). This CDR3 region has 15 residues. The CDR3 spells CAWSVGGSGANVLTF. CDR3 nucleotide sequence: TGTGCCTGGAGTGTAGGCGGCTCTGGGGCCAACGTCCTGACTTTC.

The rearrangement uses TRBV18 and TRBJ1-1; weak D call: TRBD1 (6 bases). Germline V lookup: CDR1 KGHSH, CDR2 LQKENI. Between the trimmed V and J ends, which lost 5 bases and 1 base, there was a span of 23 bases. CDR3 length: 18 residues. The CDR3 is CASSAQQGASRSNTEAFF. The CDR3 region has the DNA TGTGCCAGCTCAGCGCAACAGGGCGCCTCTCGATCGAACACTGAAGCTTTCTTT.

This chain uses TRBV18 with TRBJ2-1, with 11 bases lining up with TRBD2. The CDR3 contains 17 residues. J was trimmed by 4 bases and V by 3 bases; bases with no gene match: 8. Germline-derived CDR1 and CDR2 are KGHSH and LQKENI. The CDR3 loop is CASSPLIAGGRYNEQFF. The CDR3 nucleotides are TGTGCCAGCTCACCCCTCATAGCGGGAGGGAGGTACAATGAGCAGTTCTTC.

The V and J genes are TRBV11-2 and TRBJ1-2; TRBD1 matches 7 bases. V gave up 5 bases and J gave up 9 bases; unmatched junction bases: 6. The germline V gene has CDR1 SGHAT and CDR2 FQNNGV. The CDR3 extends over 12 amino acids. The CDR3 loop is CASSVGQASYTF. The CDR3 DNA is TGTGCCAGCAGCGTCGGACAGGCTAGCTACACCTTC.

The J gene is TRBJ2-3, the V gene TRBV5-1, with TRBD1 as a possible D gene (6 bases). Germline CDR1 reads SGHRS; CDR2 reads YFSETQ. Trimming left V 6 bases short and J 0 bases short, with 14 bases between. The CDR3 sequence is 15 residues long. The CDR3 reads CASILTGSSTDTQYF. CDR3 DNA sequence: TGCGCCAGCATCCTTACAGGGTCTAGCACAGATACGCAGTATTTT. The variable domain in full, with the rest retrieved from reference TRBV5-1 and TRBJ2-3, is KAGVTQTPRYLIKTRGQQVTLSCSPISGHRSVSWYQQTPGQGLQFLFEYFSETQRNKGNFPGRFSGRQFSNSRSEMNVSTLELGDSALYLCASILTGSSTDTQYFGPGTRLTVL.

The CDR3 spells CASSESSGVGVGELFF. In DNA form, the CDR3 reads TGCGCCAGCAGTGAGTCGTCGGGAGTTGGCGTCGGGGAGCTGTTTTTT. V and J are TRBV10-2 and TRBJ2-2, with D possibly TRBD2 on 6 matching bases. Trimming removed 0 bases at V and 7 bases at J, with 15 bases between. Germline loops: CDR1 WSHSY, CDR2 SAAADI. The CDR3 totals 16 residues.

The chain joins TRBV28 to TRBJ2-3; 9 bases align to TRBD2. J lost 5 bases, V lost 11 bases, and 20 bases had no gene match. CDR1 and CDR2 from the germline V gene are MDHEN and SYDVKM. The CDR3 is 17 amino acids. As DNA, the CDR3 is TGTGCCTCCTGGGGCGGGAGGGCCCGGGTCGGTAGAGATACGCAGTATTTT. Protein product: CASWGGRARVGRDTQYF.

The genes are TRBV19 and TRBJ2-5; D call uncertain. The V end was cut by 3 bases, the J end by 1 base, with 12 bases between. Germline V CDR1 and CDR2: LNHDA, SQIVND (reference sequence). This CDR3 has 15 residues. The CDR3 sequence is CASSMAALVQETQYF. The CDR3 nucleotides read TGTGCCAGTAGTATGGCCGCCCTGGTCCAAGAGACCCAGTACTTC. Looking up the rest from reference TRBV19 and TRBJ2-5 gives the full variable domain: DGGITQSPKYLFRKEGQNVTLSCEQNLNHDAMYWYRQDPGQGLRLIYYSQIVNDFQKGDIAEGYSVSREKKESFPLTVTSAQKNPTAFYLCASSMAALVQETQYFGPGTRLLVL.

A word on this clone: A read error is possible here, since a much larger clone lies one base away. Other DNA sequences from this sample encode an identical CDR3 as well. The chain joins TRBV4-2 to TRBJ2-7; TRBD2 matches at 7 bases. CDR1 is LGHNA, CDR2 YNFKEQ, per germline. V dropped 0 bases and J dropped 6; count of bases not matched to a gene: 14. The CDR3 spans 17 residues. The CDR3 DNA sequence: TGTGCCAGCAGCCAAGACAAAGGACTAGTGAATTATGGCGAGCAGTACTTC. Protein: CASSQDKGLVNYGEQYF.

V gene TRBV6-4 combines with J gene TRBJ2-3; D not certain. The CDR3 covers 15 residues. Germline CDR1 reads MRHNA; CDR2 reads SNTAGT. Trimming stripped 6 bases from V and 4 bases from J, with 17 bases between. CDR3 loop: CASSSEAGGPDTQYF. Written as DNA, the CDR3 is TGTGCCAGCAGCAGTGAGGCTGGCGGCCCAGATACGCAGTATTTT.

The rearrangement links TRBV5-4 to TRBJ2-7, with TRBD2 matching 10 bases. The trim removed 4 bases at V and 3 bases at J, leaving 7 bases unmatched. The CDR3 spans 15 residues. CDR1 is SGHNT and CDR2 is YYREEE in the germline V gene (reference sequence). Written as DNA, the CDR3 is TGTGCCAGCAGCCCCGGACTAGCGGAGATCTACGAGCAGTACTTC. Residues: CASSPGLAEIYEQYF.